These 13 T cell receptor beta chains originate from one sample sequenced in a study of graft-versus-host responses after intestinal transplantation. The table came from immunoSEQ multiplex PCR; TCRdb's copy has only in-frame clones and leaves some out. The sample holds 95,000 to 110,000 clones, more than 75% seen once. For these TCRs, the target antigens are not known. Sequences were derived from unstimulated CD4+ T cells sorted from spleen or lymph node cells, sampled before intestinal transplant. Receptors originate from a human donor who received an intestinal transplant.

The CDR3 spells CATSRDPGGTYEQYF. The CDR3 region has the DNA TGTGCCACCAGCAGAGATCCGGGGGGGACCTACGAGCAGTACTTC. The rearrangement uses TRBV15 and TRBJ2-7, with TRBD2 matching 8 bases. This CDR3 spans 15 amino acids. Germline trimming cut 0 bases from V and 2 bases from J; bases unmatched to any gene: 3. CDR1 is LNHNV, CDR2 YYDKDF, per germline (reference sequence).

This clone appeared a single time. The J gene is TRBJ1-2, the V gene TRBV19, with D hard to call. V dropped 4 bases and J dropped 5 bases, with 11 bases sitting between them. Germline CDR1 and CDR2: LNHDA and SQIVND (reference sequence). The CDR3 loop spans 13 amino acids. Here the CDR3 DNA reads TGTGCCAGTAGTACCTCGGACGGTTATGGCTACACCTTC. It is translated as CASSTSDGYGYTF.

As for this clone: Compared with germline, one end of the junction differs, possibly owing to a read error. The chain is built from TRBV5-1 and TRBJ1-4; D unresolved. Germline assignment: CDR1 SGHRS and CDR2 YFSETQ. CDR3 length: 15 amino acids. The CDR3 here is CASSLAGLGSERLFF. The CDR3 nucleotides read TGCGCCAGCAGCTTGGCCGGGTTGGGGAGTGAAAGACTGTTTTTT.

Comments on this clone: The junction does not match germline at one end; this may be a read error. This chain links TRBV7-2 with TRBJ2-4; perhaps D is TRBD1 or TRBD2 (6 bases each). The CDR3 runs to 14 residues. Germline CDR1 SGHTA, CDR2 FQGNSA. The CDR3 reads CASSLAGQTGTSRF. In DNA, the CDR3 is TGTGCCAGCAGCTTAGCCGGACAGACCGGGACTTCACGGTTC.

V usage is TRBV5-1 and J usage is TRBJ1-2; D unresolved. Germline V gene lookup returns CDR1 SGHRS and CDR2 YFSETQ. V lost 0 bases, J lost 4 bases, and 10 bases lay in between. The CDR3 extends over 14 amino acids. The CDR3 loop is CASSLEGGRYGYTF. In DNA form, the CDR3 reads TGCGCCAGCAGCTTGGAAGGTGGGCGCTATGGCTACACCTTC.

The CDR3: CASSPRTATNEKLFF. Written as DNA, the CDR3 is TGTGCCAGCAGCCCAAGGACGGCAACTAATGAAAAACTGTTTTTT. This chain connects TRBV7-6 to TRBJ1-4; no clear D gene. The CDR3 sequence is 15 residues long. Trimming took off 5 bases at V and 0 bases at J, with 10 bases between the two ends. The germline gives CDR1 SGHVS, CDR2 FNYEAQ. The whole variable domain, remainder taken from reference TRBV7-6 and TRBJ1-4, is GAGVSQSPRYKVTKRGQDVALRCDPISGHVSLYWYRQALGQGPEFLTYFNYEAQQDKSGLPNDRFSAERPEGSISTLTIQRTEQRDSAMYRCASSPRTATNEKLFFGSGTQLSVL.

The J gene is TRBJ2-1, the V gene TRBV18, with D unresolved. Germline CDR1 is KGHSH and CDR2 is LQKENI. The CDR3 totals 18 residues. V was trimmed by 1 base and J by 5 bases, leaving 21 bases between them. The CDR3 loop reads CASSPQVSLVWSHNEQFF. CDR3 DNA sequence: TGTGCCAGCTCACCACAGGTCAGCCTGGTTTGGAGCCACAATGAGCAGTTCTTC. Drawing the rest from reference TRBV18 and TRBJ2-1, the complete variable domain is NAGVMQNPRHLVRRRGQEARLRCSPMKGHSHVYWYRQLPEEGLKFMVYLQKENIIDESGMPKERFSAEFPKEGPSILRIQQVVRGDSAAYFCASSPQVSLVWSHNEQFFGPGTRLTVL.

CDR3 in amino acids: CASSYSEEGQPQHF. The CDR3 nucleotides read TGTGCCAGCAGTTACTCGGAGGAGGGCCAGCCCCAGCATTTT. The chain is built from TRBV6-5 and TRBJ1-5; D is unclear. The V and J ends lost 0 bases and 7 bases respectively, with 10 bases between them. CDR1 is MNHEY, CDR2 SVGAGI, per germline. This CDR3 has 14 amino acids.

The genes are TRBV7-9 and TRBJ2-3; unclear D gene. The CDR3 length is 15 residues. The V and J ends lost 4 bases and 4 bases respectively, with 15 bases between them. Germline CDR1 and CDR2: SEHNR and FQNEAQ (reference sequence). As DNA, the CDR3 is TGTGCCAGCAGCTCATCCTATCGGGCGTCAGATACGCAGTATTTT. This codes for CASSSSYRASDTQYF.

The chain employs TRBV19 and TRBJ2-7; no firm D call. The CDR3 totals 15 residues. The germline CDR1 and CDR2 sequences are LNHDA and SQIVND (reference sequence). Trimming took 3 bases from V and 0 from J, leaving 12 bases between them. The CDR3, as DNA: TGTGCCAGTAGTATGCGACACCTTAGCTCCTACGAGCAGTACTTC. Translated: CASSMRHLSSYEQYF.

The sample holds a few counts of this clone. This chain links TRBV7-9 with TRBJ2-7; 8 bases are a match to TRBD1. The CDR3 covers 13 residues. Germline CDR1 SEHNR, CDR2 FQNEAQ (reference sequence). Germline trimming cut 5 bases from V and 2 bases from J; bases unmatched to any gene: 2. The CDR3 nucleotides are TGTGCCAGCAGCCCGGACAGGGCCTACGAGCAGTACTTC. It translates to CASSPDRAYEQYF.

This clone appeared once. CDR3 in DNA: TGTGCCAGCAGCTACCCCGGACTAGCGGGAGGCCGATTTGTCTACGAGCAGTACTTC. Translating it yields CASSYPGLAGGRFVYEQYF. The rearrangement joins TRBV28 to TRBJ2-7; 14 nucleotides line up with TRBD2. Germline assignment: CDR1 MDHEN and CDR2 SYDVKM. The CDR3 runs to 19 residues. J lost 3 bases, V lost 6 bases, and 16 bases had no gene match.

This clone was seen a single time. The chain employs TRBV29-1 and TRBJ1-1; D is uncertain. Per germline, CDR1 SQVTM and CDR2 ANQGSEA. The CDR3 consists of 13 residues. V was pared by 4 bases and J by 0 bases, with 9 bases between. CDR3 DNA sequence: TGCAGCGTTGTGATCTACATGAACACTGAAGCTTTCTTT. Translating it yields CSVVIYMNTEAFF.